These 29 T cell receptor beta chains came from one sample sequenced in a study of shared clonotypes between healthy human individuals. TCRdb's copy holds only in-frame clones and misses some; the assay was immunoSEQ multiplex PCR. The data show 2,500,000 or so clones, about nine tenths seen once. Sequenced: naive CD4+ T cells from PBMCs. This sample's subset: CD45RA+ positively selected. The source is a man aged 18 to 29 in good health. Some clones in this sample may be carry-over from other donors' samples.

This clone has just one count. The chain's CDR3 is CAWSRGQRSTDTQYF. DNA for the CDR3: TGTGCCTGGAGCCGGGGGCAGAGAAGCACAGATACGCAGTATTTT. V usage is TRBV30 and J usage is TRBJ2-3; D is perhaps TRBD1 or TRBD2 (6 bases each). This CDR3 is 15 amino acids long. V shed 3 bases and J shed 0 bases, with 13 bases lying between them. In germline, CDR1 is GTSNPN, CDR2 SVGIG (reference sequence).

The chain links TRBV30 to TRBJ2-2; D is undetermined. V was cut by 8 bases and J by 7 bases, with 11 bases left in between. Germline values: CDR1 GTSNPN, CDR2 SVGIG (reference sequence). CDR3 length: 11 amino acids. CDR3 loop: CAAGSGGELFF. Written as DNA, the CDR3 is TGTGCCGCCGGGTCGGGCGGGGAGCTGTTTTTT.

This sequence joins TRBV5-1 and TRBJ2-3; D might be TRBD1 (6 bases). The ends were cut back, 9 bases at V and 0 bases at J, with 20 bases in the middle. This CDR3 region has 16 residues. Germline loops: CDR1 SGHRS, CDR2 YFSETQ. CDR3 sequence (DNA): TGCGCCACCGCGATGTCACAGGGAACTAGCACAGATACGCAGTATTTT. It translates to CATAMSQGTSTDTQYF.

As regards this clone: Other nucleotide sequences in the sample specify the same CDR3. This chain connects TRBV9 to TRBJ1-2; D gene ambiguous. Germline V lookup: CDR1 SGDLS, CDR2 YYNGEE. The CDR3 loop spans 14 amino acids. The V end lost 0 bases, the J end lost 2 bases, and 8 bases lay between the germline ends. The CDR3 here is CASSVGVSNYGYTF. CDR3 sequence (DNA): TGTGCCAGCAGCGTAGGGGTCAGCAACTATGGCTACACCTTC.

This clone has only a few counts. The chain employs TRBV29-1 and TRBJ1-1; weak D call: TRBD1 (6 bases). V lost 5 bases and J lost 3, with 13 bases in between. This CDR3 region has 13 residues. CDR1 SQVTM and CDR2 ANQGSEA come from the germline V gene. The DNA for the CDR3 is TGCAGCGTTCGGGGGGCCATTGACACTGAAGCTTTCTTT. It translates to CSVRGAIDTEAFF.

This sequence joins TRBV4-1 and TRBJ2-5, with 8 bases identical to TRBD2. V was clipped by 0 bases and J by 7 bases; unmatched bases: 10. CDR1 MGHRA and CDR2 YSYEKL come from the germline V gene. CDR3 size: 16 residues. The chain's CDR3 is CASSQESGRVRGTQYF. CDR3 bases: TGCGCCAGCAGCCAAGAATCCGGGAGGGTTCGTGGGACCCAGTACTTC.

For this clone: Other DNA sequences in the sample encode the same CDR3. Here the CDR3 reads CASSLDSRNTEAFF. In nucleotides, the CDR3 is TGCGCCAGCAGCTTGGACAGCCGGAACACTGAAGCTTTCTTT. The chain carries TRBV5-1 and TRBJ1-1; D is undetermined. Between the trimmed V and J ends, which lost 0 bases and 1 base, there was a span of 7 bases. Germline CDR1 is SGHRS and CDR2 is YFSETQ. This CDR3 spans 14 amino acids.

The CDR3 reads CASSLIRGGGEQYF. CDR3 DNA: TGTGCCAGCAGCTTGATACGCGGCGGGGGCGAGCAGTACTTC. This chain joins TRBV5-4 and TRBJ2-7; 7 nucleotides match TRBD2. The ends lost 1 base at V and 6 bases at J; junction bases unmatched: 7. The CDR3 consists of 14 residues. Germline CDR1 reads SGHNT; CDR2 reads YYREEE (reference sequence). Variable domain in full (rest from reference TRBV5-4 and TRBJ2-7): ETGVTQSPTHLIKTRGQQVTLRCSSQSGHNTVSWYQQALGQGPQFIFQYYREEENGRGNFPPRFSGLQFPNYSSELNVNALELDDSALYLCASSLIRGGGEQYFGPGTRLTVT.

The chain links TRBV10-3 to TRBJ1-6; 11 positions agree with TRBD1. The CDR3 length is 18 residues. The V segment lost 4 bases and the J segment 8 bases; nucleotides outside the gene matches: 13. In germline, CDR1 is ENHRY, CDR2 SYGVKD. The CDR3 here is CAISGPQDRGPQDSPLHF. CDR3 coding DNA: TGTGCCATCAGTGGCCCCCAGGACAGGGGGCCTCAGGATTCACCCCTCCACTTT.

V is TRBV29-1 and J is TRBJ1-4; a weak D match, TRBD1 (5 bases). The CDR3 loop spans 12 amino acids. The V gene lost 6 bases and the J gene lost 8 bases, with 13 bases spanning the gap. Germline CDR1 and CDR2: SQVTM and ANQGSEA. CDR3 bases: TGCAGCGTAAAGGGGAGGCGGGAAAAACTGTTTTTT. Translation: CSVKGRREKLFF.

V usage is TRBV28 and J usage is TRBJ2-1, with TRBD1 matching over 8 bases. Per germline, CDR1 MDHEN and CDR2 SYDVKM. The J segment lost 8 bases and the V segment lost 6 bases, leaving 3 bases of the junction unmatched. CDR3 length equals 12 residues. The CDR3 is CASRGTGDEQFF. CDR3 bases: TGTGCCAGCAGAGGGACAGGTGATGAGCAGTTCTTC.

With regard to this clone: This sample also contains other DNA sequences that code for the same CDR3. The chain carries TRBV5-1 and TRBJ2-2; 8 bases line up with TRBD2. The V gene's germline CDR1 is SGHRS and CDR2 YFSETQ. The CDR3 extends over 16 amino acids. The junction had 2 bases not matched to a gene; V was cut back by 0 bases and J by 1 base. Here the CDR3 reads CASSLVAGGNTGELFF. In nucleotides, the CDR3 is TGCGCCAGCAGCTTGGTGGCGGGAGGGAACACCGGGGAGCTGTTTTTT.

This clone has only a few counts. This chain connects TRBV6-4 to TRBJ1-2; weak D call: TRBD1 (6 bases). The CDR3 spans 12 residues. With 6 bases removed from V and 7 bases from J, the gap between germline ends came to 12 bases. CDR1 and CDR2 from the germline V gene are MRHNA and SNTAGT. Written as DNA, the CDR3 is TGTGCCAGCAGCGACAGGAGGGGTGGCTACACCTTC. Residues: CASSDRRGGYTF.

In the case of this clone: A junction end diverges from the germline sequence, so it may reflect a read error. This rearrangement joins TRBV19 to TRBJ1-1; 11 nucleotides line up with TRBD1. CDR3 length: 17 amino acids. CDR1 and CDR2 (germline): LNHDA, SQIVND (reference sequence). CDR3 coding DNA: TGTGCCAGCAGTAATTACCGGGACAGGGGGAGGGACACTGAAGCTTTCTTT. Its protein product is CASSNYRDRGRDTEAFF.

This clone was detected a few times. The chain combines TRBV28 with TRBJ1-1; D remains ambiguous. This CDR3 comprises 14 residues. Between the trimmed V and J ends, which lost 5 bases and 2 bases, there was a span of 12 bases. CDR1 is MDHEN, CDR2 SYDVKM, per germline. The CDR3 protein is CASSPSWTNTEAFF. CDR3 nucleotides: TGTGCCAGCAGTCCCTCCTGGACCAACACTGAAGCTTTCTTT.

The J gene is TRBJ2-2, the V gene TRBV7-2; D is possibly TRBD2 (5 bases). Germline CDR1 reads SGHTA; CDR2 reads FQGNSA. V was pared by 5 bases and J by 9 bases, with 13 bases between. This CDR3 is built from 13 residues. For the CDR3, the DNA is TGTGCCAGCAGCCCCGGACTGGGAAGGGAGCTGTTTTTT. Amino acid sequence: CASSPGLGRELFF.

This rearrangement joins TRBV25-1 to TRBJ2-7; TRBD1 aligns across 11 bases. V lost 7 bases, J lost 4 bases, and 6 bases stayed unmatched. Germline V gene lookup returns CDR1 MGHDK and CDR2 SYGVNS. CDR3 length: 14 amino acids. The CDR3: CASTGQGASYEQYF. For the CDR3, the DNA is TGTGCCAGCACCGGACAGGGGGCGAGTTACGAGCAGTACTTC.

The gene calls are TRBV11-2 and TRBJ2-7, with unresolved D. The CDR3 is 16 residues long. V was clipped by 6 bases and J by 0 bases, with 18 bases between them. The germline V gene encodes CDR1 SGHAT and CDR2 FQNNGV. The CDR3 sequence is CASRILSGRLSYEQYF. The CDR3 DNA reads TGTGCCAGCAGGATCCTGTCCGGTAGACTCTCCTACGAGCAGTACTTC.

Points on this clone: Other DNA sequences in the sample encode the same CDR3. V usage is TRBV27 and J usage is TRBJ2-6; D ambiguous. Trimming removed 2 bases at V and 3 bases at J, with 2 bases between. Germline CDR1 MNHEY, CDR2 SMNVEV (reference sequence). The CDR3 totals 13 residues. The CDR3 loop reads CASSLSGANVLTF. The CDR3 DNA sequence: TGTGCCAGCAGTTTAAGTGGGGCCAACGTCCTGACTTTC.

The chain uses TRBV6-1 and TRBJ1-5, with a weak D call TRBD1 (5 bases). V was pared by 5 bases and J by 9 bases, with 20 bases between. The length of the CDR3 is 15 residues. Germline lookup yields CDR1 MNHNS and CDR2 SASEGT. The CDR3 coding sequence is TGTGCCAGCAGTACCCAGGGACCGCCCGGCTGGCCCCAGCATTTT. Protein sequence: CASSTQGPPGWPQHF.

This clone appeared a single time. The chain combines TRBV27 with TRBJ2-1, with a weak D call TRBD1 (6 bases). The germline V and J ends were trimmed by 3 bases and 2 bases, with 11 bases remaining between them. CDR3 size: 15 residues. Germline CDR1 is MNHEY and CDR2 is SMNVEV (reference sequence). The CDR3 nucleotides are TGTGCCAGCAGTTTTGAGGGGGTCGCCTACAATGAGCAGTTCTTC. Its protein is CASSFEGVAYNEQFF.

The gene calls are TRBV10-3 and TRBJ2-5; 7 bases are a match to TRBD1. The ends lost 0 bases at V and 2 bases at J; junction bases unmatched: 0. The length of the CDR3 is 14 residues. CDR1 and CDR2 from the germline V gene are ENHRY and SYGVKD. The CDR3 DNA sequence: TGTGCCATCAGTGAGTCGGGACAGCAAGAGACCCAGTACTTC. It encodes CAISESGQQETQYF.

The chain combines TRBV9 with TRBJ2-2, with TRBD1 identical over 8 bases. Germline CDR1 SGDLS, CDR2 YYNGEE. J was trimmed by 0 bases and V by 3 bases; bases with no gene match: 1. This CDR3 comprises 15 residues. The chain's CDR3 is CASSGGQANTGELFF. CDR3 in DNA: TGTGCCAGCAGCGGGGGACAGGCGAACACCGGGGAGCTGTTTTTT.

V is TRBV28 and J is TRBJ1-2, with no clear D. Trimming pared 6 bases from V and 8 bases from J, leaving 13 bases between. This CDR3 is built from 12 residues. Germline CDR1 and CDR2: MDHEN and SYDVKM. The CDR3 sequence: CASRGRWHGYTF. DNA of the CDR3: TGTGCCAGCAGAGGCAGGTGGCACGGCTACACCTTC.

About this clone: Other DNA sequences of this sample code for an identical CDR3. V and J are TRBV7-2 and TRBJ2-2, with 12 bases fitting TRBD2. This CDR3 is 15 amino acids long. V dropped 5 bases and J dropped 6; count of bases not matched to a gene: 4. Germline V gene sequence: CDR1 SGHTA, CDR2 FQGNSA. CDR3 bases: TGTGCCAGCAGCCTCGCTAGCGGGAGGGCCGGGGAGCTGTTTTTT. Residues: CASSLASGRAGELFF.

CDR3 protein: CASSQVWADTEAFF. The CDR3 region has the DNA TGCGCCAGCAGCCAAGTGTGGGCGGACACTGAAGCTTTCTTT. This chain joins TRBV4-3 and TRBJ1-1; D gene uncertain. Between the trimmed V and J ends, which lost 1 base and 3 bases, there was a span of 9 bases. The CDR3 is 14 residues long. Germline V CDR1 and CDR2: LGHNA, YSLEER.

V usage is TRBV14 and J usage is TRBJ1-4, with D possibly being TRBD1 (6 bases). There are 15 residues in the CDR3. Deletions cut 1 base from V and 8 bases from J, with 14 bases between. CDR1 is SGHDN, CDR2 FVKESK, per germline. CDR3 region: CASSQVRTVKEKLFF. CDR3 nucleotide sequence: TGTGCCAGCAGCCAAGTCCGGACAGTAAAAGAAAAACTGTTTTTT.

This chain links TRBV5-6 with TRBJ1-1, with D tentatively TRBD1 (5 bases). The length of the CDR3 is 15 residues. Germline loops: CDR1 SGHDT, CDR2 YYEEEE. V lost 1 base and J 1 base, leaving 11 bases between the germline ends. CDR3 amino acids: CASSLYQGGNTEAFF. The CDR3 DNA reads TGTGCCAGCAGCTTGTATCAGGGTGGGAACACTGAAGCTTTCTTT.

The rearrangement links TRBV14 to TRBJ2-1; the match to TRBD1 covers 8 bases. The CDR3 totals 15 residues. CDR1 SGHDN and CDR2 FVKESK come from the germline V gene. The V and J ends lost 0 bases and 4 bases, in that order; junction bases with no gene match: 2. The CDR3 bases are TGTGCCAGCAGCCAAGACAGGGGGCGATACAATGAGCAGTTCTTC. Residues: CASSQDRGRYNEQFF. Complete variable domain (other parts from reference TRBV14 and TRBJ2-1): EAGVTQFPSHSVIEKGQTVTLRCDPISGHDNLYWYRRVMGKEIKFLLHFVKESKQDESGMPNNRFLAERTGGTYSTLKVQPAELEDSGVYFCASSQDRGRYNEQFFGPGTRLTVL.